The 31 T cell receptor beta chains in this list originate from one sample, sequenced in a study of identical twins. MiXCR, run by TCRdb on the 5' RACE reads, gives a single entry per CDR3 protein. This table has a few hundred thousand distinct CDR3 sequences, 7.5% to 10% appearing once. These data were also reused for a study on yellow fever vaccine responses in identical twins.

The specimen sequenced was PBMCs. The receptors originated from a young woman in good health.

This clonotype was observed at least ten times. The rearrangement uses TRBV5-1 and TRBJ1-6; 8 bases map to TRBD1. Germline V lookup: CDR1 SGHRS, CDR2 YFSETQ. Germline trimming cut 5 bases from V and 10 bases from J; bases unmatched to any gene: 11. This CDR3 region has 15 residues. In nucleotides, the CDR3 is TGCGCCAGCAGGACAGGGGCGCCTACGGGCTCACCCCTCCACTTT. Protein product: CASRTGAPTGSPLHF.

This clonotype was recorded at least ten times. This sequence joins TRBV12-3 or TRBV12-4 and TRBJ2-3; tentative D call: TRBD2 (6 bases). The CDR3 loop spans 13 amino acids. V lost 8 bases and J 4 bases, leaving 13 bases between the germline ends. CDR3 bases: TGTGCCAGCGAGACTAGTAAGTCAGATACGCAGTATTTT. This gives the protein CASETSKSDTQYF.

This clonotype has a handful of counts. The chain joins TRBV29-1 to TRBJ1-1, with 11 positions matching TRBD1. The length of the CDR3 is 15 residues. V dropped 1 base and J dropped 1; count of bases not matched to a gene: 2. In germline, CDR1 is SQVTM, CDR2 ANQGSEA. The CDR3 DNA reads TGCAGCGTTGAAGGGACAGGGGGCGCGAACACTGAAGCTTTCTTT. Amino acid sequence: CSVEGTGGANTEAFF.

The table lists this clonotype with many counts. V usage is TRBV6-5 and J usage is TRBJ2-2; the D call may be TRBD1 or TRBD2 (6 bases each). Germline V lookup: CDR1 MNHEY, CDR2 SVGAGI. The V and J ends lost 0 bases and 4 bases respectively, with 12 bases between them. The CDR3 covers 16 residues. CDR3 DNA sequence: TGTGCCAGCAGTTACTCGGGGGGCGCCCGCACCGGGGAGCTGTTTTTT. This sequence encodes CASSYSGGARTGELFF.

The chain's CDR3 is CASSPGTGSNQPQHF. For the CDR3, the DNA is TGCGCCAGCAGCCCTGGGACAGGGTCTAATCAGCCCCAGCATTTT. The V and J genes are TRBV4-3 and TRBJ1-5, with 9 bases matching TRBD1. The V gene end was trimmed by 4 bases and the J gene end by 4 bases; junction bases not matched to a gene: 5. From germline, CDR1 is LGHNA and CDR2 YSLEER. The CDR3 loop spans 15 amino acids.

This clonotype has more than one count but fewer than ten. DNA of the CDR3: TGTGCCAGCAGCGTAGCTACGGACGGCGGGGTCTACAATGAGCAGTTCTTC. Translated, it gives CASSVATDGGVYNEQFF. The chain uses TRBV9 and TRBJ2-1; D is perhaps TRBD2 (6 bases). CDR3 length: 17 amino acids. V dropped 0 bases and J dropped 3 bases, with 16 bases sitting between them. Per germline, CDR1 SGDLS and CDR2 YYNGEE. The entire variable domain, with the rest obtained from reference TRBV9 and TRBJ2-1, is as follows: DSGVTQTPKHLITATGQRVTLRCSPRSGDLSVYWYQQSLDQGLQFLIQYYNGEERAKGNILERFSAQQFPDLHSELNLSSLELGDSALYFCASSVATDGGVYNEQFFGPGTRLTVL.

This clonotype has at least ten counts. The CDR3 protein is CASSLGLAADTQYF. The CDR3 nucleotides read TGTGCCAGCAGCTTAGGTCTAGCGGCGGATACGCAGTATTTT. The chain links TRBV7-6 to TRBJ2-3, with TRBD2 matching 7 bases. Germline CDR1 reads SGHVS; CDR2 reads FNYEAQ. The CDR3 runs 14 residues. Trimming removed 1 base from V and 6 bases from J; junction bases left unmatched: 4.

Only a few counts were recorded for this clonotype. V and J are TRBV9 and TRBJ2-7, with 7 bases fitting TRBD2. Germline CDR1 reads SGDLS; CDR2 reads YYNGEE. The CDR3 contains 15 residues. Germline trimming cut 4 bases from V and 4 bases from J; bases unmatched to any gene: 11. The CDR3 loop reads CASSPRTSLVYEQYF. DNA of the CDR3: TGTGCCAGCAGCCCCCGGACTAGTCTCGTGTACGAGCAGTACTTC.

V usage is TRBV20-1 and J usage is TRBJ2-7; D may correspond to TRBD1 or TRBD2 (5 bases each). Trimming shortened V by 6 bases and J by 0 bases, and 12 bases separated the two germline ends. This CDR3 comprises 13 residues. Looked up from germline, CDR1 is DFQATT and CDR2 is SNEGSKA (reference sequence). The CDR3 protein is CSARGRSSYEQYF. The CDR3 DNA reads as TGCAGTGCACGGGGCAGGAGCTCCTACGAGCAGTACTTC.

There are a few counts of this clonotype. The genes are TRBV4-1 and TRBJ2-3, with unresolved D. V dropped 1 base and J dropped 0 bases, with 14 bases sitting between them. This CDR3 contains 17 residues. Per germline, CDR1 MGHRA and CDR2 YSYEKL. CDR3 residues: CASSQADIVSSTDTQYF. In nucleotides, the CDR3 is TGCGCCAGCAGCCAAGCCGATATAGTATCGAGCACAGATACGCAGTATTTT.

This rearrangement joins TRBV28 to TRBJ1-2; D unclear. The CDR3 consists of 14 residues. From germline, CDR1 is MDHEN and CDR2 SYDVKM. Trimming removed 3 bases from V and 4 bases from J, with 12 bases in between. The chain's CDR3 is CASSFVGIGYGYTF. CDR3 sequence (DNA): TGTGCCAGCAGTTTCGTCGGGATAGGCTATGGCTACACCTTC.

At least ten counts were recorded for this clonotype. This chain links TRBV20-1 with TRBJ1-4; 7 bases line up with TRBD1. CDR3 length equals 14 residues. The germline V gene has CDR1 DFQATT and CDR2 SNEGSKA (reference sequence). The V gene end was trimmed by 5 bases and the J gene end by 5 bases; junction bases not matched to a gene: 8. The CDR3 DNA is TGCAGTGCTGGACAACAGGGGATCAATGAAAAACTGTTTTTT. It translates to CSAGQQGINEKLFF.

This clonotype was counted only a few times. V usage is TRBV6-2 or TRBV6-3 and J usage is TRBJ1-2; D call uncertain. From germline, CDR1 is MNHEY and CDR2 SVGEGT. This CDR3 has 11 residues. Trimming took 4 bases from V and 14 from J, leaving 14 bases between them. Written as DNA, the CDR3 is TGTGCCAGCAGTTCGTCACCTCTACAAACCTTC. Its protein is CASSSSPLQTF.

This clonotype appeared many times. This chain uses TRBV5-1 with TRBJ2-7; 8 bases are a match to TRBD2. CDR1 SGHRS and CDR2 YFSETQ come from the germline V gene. This CDR3 spans 14 amino acids. V was clipped by 6 bases and J by 0 bases; unmatched bases: 5. Here the CDR3 reads CASKLAASSYEQYF. CDR3 sequence (DNA): TGCGCCAGCAAACTAGCGGCGAGCTCCTACGAGCAGTACTTC.

Ten or more counts support this clonotype. This chain uses TRBV20-1 with TRBJ2-3; no definite D call. Germline V CDR1 and CDR2: DFQATT, SNEGSKA (reference sequence). The ends were cut back, 1 base at V and 2 bases at J, with 10 bases in the middle. CDR3 length: 14 amino acids. DNA of the CDR3: TGCAGTGCTAGAGGGTTACAGAACACAGATACGCAGTATTTT. It yields the protein CSARGLQNTDTQYF.

At least ten counts were recorded for this clonotype. The rearrangement joins TRBV28 to TRBJ2-7; the match to TRBD2 covers 9 bases. CDR3 length: 16 residues. Losses at the gene ends were 3 bases for V and 0 bases for J; bases not matched to a gene: 6. The V gene's germline CDR1 is MDHEN and CDR2 SYDVKM. The DNA of the CDR3 is TGTGCCAGCAGTTTTAGGGCTAGCGGGACCTCCTACGAGCAGTACTTC. Protein: CASSFRASGTSYEQYF. Looking up the rest from reference TRBV28 and TRBJ2-7 gives the full variable domain: DVKVTQSSRYLVKRTGEKVFLECVQDMDHENMFWYRQDPGLGLRLIYFSYDVKMKEKGDIPEGYSVSREKKERFSLILESASTNQTSMYLCASSFRASGTSYEQYFGPGTRLTVT.

This clonotype was picked up many times. The rearrangement links TRBV20-1 to TRBJ2-3; TRBD2 aligns across 9 bases. This CDR3 region has 14 residues. The germline gives CDR1 DFQATT, CDR2 SNEGSKA (reference sequence). J lost 5 bases, V lost 3 bases, and 6 bases had no gene match. The DNA of the CDR3 is TGCAGTGCTAGGAAAGCGGGGGGAATAGATACGCAGTATTTT. Amino acid sequence: CSARKAGGIDTQYF.

A few counts support this clonotype. V usage is TRBV27 and J usage is TRBJ1-4; D is unclear. This CDR3 region has 14 residues. Trimming removed 6 bases at V and 5 bases at J, with 13 bases between. The germline V gene encodes CDR1 MNHEY and CDR2 SMNVEV (reference sequence). The CDR3 protein is CASRFPGTNEKLFF. DNA of the CDR3: TGTGCCAGCAGATTCCCAGGAACAAATGAAAAACTGTTTTTT.

This clonotype was seen many times. The chain employs TRBV4-2 and TRBJ2-6; D tentatively reads TRBD1 or TRBD2 (6 bases each). CDR3 size: 18 residues. Germline lookup yields CDR1 LGHNA and CDR2 YNFKEQ. Deletions cut 0 bases from V and 0 bases from J, with 12 bases between. CDR3 protein: CASSQESGGGSGANVLTF. CDR3 sequence (DNA): TGTGCCAGCAGCCAAGAGTCCGGAGGGGGCTCTGGGGCCAACGTCCTGACTTTC.

The J gene is TRBJ2-7, the V gene TRBV19, with TRBD2 matching 8 bases. The CDR3 totals 17 residues. J gave up 4 bases and V 3 bases, and 14 bases lay outside the gene matches. Per germline, CDR1 LNHDA and CDR2 SQIVND (reference sequence). The DNA for the CDR3 is TGTGCCAGTAGTATTCATTTAACGACTAGCGCACTATACGAGCAGTACTTC. Protein sequence: CASSIHLTTSALYEQYF. The full variable domain, completed using reference TRBV19 and TRBJ2-7, is DGGITQSPKYLFRKEGQNVTLSCEQNLNHDAMYWYRQDPGQGLRLIYYSQIVNDFQKGDIAEGYSVSREKKESFPLTVTSAQKNPTAFYLCASSIHLTTSALYEQYFGPGTRLTVT.

In its sample, this clonotype was seen a few times. The V call is TRBV7-2, the J call TRBJ2-7, with a weak D call TRBD2 (6 bases). The CDR3 is 18 residues long. Trimming shortened V by 5 bases and J by 0 bases, and 23 bases separated the two germline ends. Germline V lookup: CDR1 SGHTA, CDR2 FQGNSA. CDR3 amino acids: CASSRIATGLPGSYEQYF. In nucleotides, the CDR3 is TGTGCCAGCAGCCGTATCGCTACGGGACTCCCCGGCTCCTACGAGCAGTACTTC. The variable domain in full, with the rest retrieved from reference TRBV7-2 and TRBJ2-7, is GAGVSQSPSNKVTEKGKDVELRCDPISGHTALYWYRQSLGQGLEFLIYFQGNSAPDKSGLPSDRFSAERTGGSVSTLTIQRTQQEDSAVYLCASSRIATGLPGSYEQYFGPGTRLTVT.

CDR3 protein: CASSSRSTQETQYF. The DNA of the CDR3 is TGTGCCAGCAGCTCCCGTTCTACCCAAGAGACCCAGTACTTC. The rearrangement joins TRBV5-4 to TRBJ2-5; no definite D call. The V gene's germline CDR1 is SGHNT and CDR2 YYREEE (reference sequence). The V gene lost 3 bases and the J gene lost 1 base, with 10 bases spanning the gap. CDR3 size: 14 residues.

The chain links TRBV3-1 to TRBJ2-7; the match to TRBD2 covers 9 bases. The germline CDR1 and CDR2 sequences are LGHDT and YNNKEL (reference sequence). The CDR3 length is 15 residues. V was pared by 11 bases and J by 4 bases, with 15 bases of the junction left unmatched. The CDR3 here is CACCELAGKGYEQYF. In DNA form, the CDR3 reads TGTGCCTGCTGCGAGCTAGCGGGGAAAGGTTACGAGCAGTACTTC.

Only a few counts were recorded for this clonotype. The chain has TRBV29-1 and TRBJ2-7, with D perhaps matching TRBD2 (6 bases). The CDR3 runs to 12 residues. Germline-derived CDR1 and CDR2 are SQVTM and ANQGSEA. V lost 0 bases to trimming and J lost 4 bases, with 7 bases between them. The CDR3, as DNA: TGCAGCGTTGAAGAGGCGGGATACGAGCAGTACTTC. This sequence encodes CSVEEAGYEQYF.

A few counts support this clonotype. The gene calls are TRBV3-1 and TRBJ2-2; TRBD2 matches 7 bases. There are 17 residues in the CDR3. Germline V lookup: CDR1 LGHDT, CDR2 YNNKEL (reference sequence). J was trimmed by 3 bases and V by 4 bases; bases with no gene match: 11. This CDR3 is CASSRTRGGVYTGELFF. The CDR3 region has the DNA TGTGCCAGCAGCCGGACCCGCGGGGGAGTTTACACCGGGGAGCTGTTTTTT.

In this sample, this clonotype turned up many times. The chain uses TRBV6-1 and TRBJ2-1; 8 bases line up with TRBD2. The CDR3 consists of 17 residues. CDR1 MNHNS and CDR2 SASEGT come from the germline V gene. J was trimmed by 3 bases and V by 2 bases; bases with no gene match: 9. The CDR3 coding sequence is TGTGCCAGCAGTGAATGGGGTAGCGGGGATCTCTACAATGAGCAGTTCTTC. Amino acids: CASSEWGSGDLYNEQFF.

This clonotype was counted a few times. The J gene is TRBJ2-7, the V gene TRBV29-1; perhaps TRBD2 as D (6 bases). Deletions cut 7 bases from V and 0 bases from J, with 16 bases between. The CDR3 runs to 14 residues. Germline CDR1 reads SQVTM; CDR2 reads ANQGSEA. The CDR3 nucleotides are TGCAGCGGGTGGGACTCGAGAAACTCCTACGAGCAGTACTTC. Protein: CSGWDSRNSYEQYF.

This clonotype was counted a few times. The rearrangement links TRBV6-1 to TRBJ2-7, with D tentatively TRBD2 (6 bases). This CDR3 region has 15 residues. Germline V CDR1 and CDR2: MNHNS, SASEGT. V was pared by 5 bases and J by 3 bases, with 17 bases between. CDR3 in amino acids: CASSQLAGLYYEQYF. The CDR3 DNA is TGTGCCAGCAGTCAATTGGCGGGACTCTACTACGAGCAGTACTTC.

The chain has TRBV4-3 and TRBJ1-2, with 10 bases matching TRBD1. This CDR3 region has 19 residues. With 1 base clipped from V and 4 bases from J, the junction kept 15 bases outside the gene matches. Germline assignment: CDR1 LGHNA and CDR2 YSLEER. CDR3 sequence reads: CASSQVRYDRGLLAYGYTF. DNA of the CDR3: TGCGCCAGCAGCCAAGTTAGATACGACAGGGGGCTTTTGGCCTATGGCTACACCTTC.

This clonotype was found many times. The genes are TRBV7-3 and TRBJ2-1; 8 bases line up with TRBD2. The germline V gene encodes CDR1 SGHTA and CDR2 FQGTGA. The CDR3 runs 15 residues. After removal of 2 bases from V and 2 bases from J, the junction contained 2 bases not matched to a gene. CDR3 region: CASSLGRGAYNEQFF. For the CDR3, the DNA is TGTGCCAGCAGCTTAGGGCGGGGGGCCTACAATGAGCAGTTCTTC.

This clonotype turned up a few times. The chain uses TRBV7-9 and TRBJ1-1; possibly TRBD1 for D (6 bases). CDR3 length: 16 residues. The ends were cut back, 6 bases at V and 3 bases at J, with 20 bases in the middle. Germline lookup yields CDR1 SEHNR and CDR2 FQNEAQ (reference sequence). The CDR3 coding sequence is TGTGCCAGCAGTTACAGGGAATGGGTCCCCGACACTGAAGCTTTCTTT. This gives the protein CASSYREWVPDTEAFF.